The following is a T cell receptor beta chain sequence with its context. Its antigen target is currently unknown. Qualities for individual bases were not recorded, and no much larger clone is one base off. One collaborating source in Seattle enrolled patients while the patients were actively infected and followed the patients over time throughout the course of disease. Collaborating institutions collected whole blood in K2EDTA tubes following their own protocols. For TCRbeta analysis, collaborator samples were shipped as frozen whole blood, as isolated PBMCs, or as DNA extracted from either sample type. TCRbeta CDR3 regions were amplified from genomic DNA using the immunoSEQ Assay, a bias-controlled multiplex PCR. The original methods were these. Nucleated cell counts per sample were estimated from amplification of reference gene primers within the assay. Sequence reads were collapsed and filtered to measure the absolute abundance of every unique TCRbeta CDR3 rearrangement. For each sample, productive Simpson clonality was calculated as the square root of Simpson's diversity index over productive rearrangements. The table comes from immuneACCESS by way of TCRdb, which keeps in-frame sequences with V and J called. Part of the clones is missing from these tables; in studies checked, under half for an unresolved V gene and the rest for unknown reasons. From that table come the V and J calls and clone size; the DNA was used to work out D and trimming. The sample includes around 370,000 clones, with 87% observed a single time. The ten largest clones take up more than 5% of the sample.

Trimming removed 5 bases from V and 2 bases from J; the gene matches leave 5 bases unexplained. Looking up the germline V gene (reference sequence) yields CDR1 GTSNPN and CDR2 SVGIG. The CDR3 holds 14 amino acids from the cysteine to the phenylalanine. Just the 42-base CDR3 DNA is kept, in frame starting at base 1. This entry is derived from a study of blood T cell repertoires in COVID-19 (TCRdb year 2020). Regarding the study in general: Collaborator samples came from the United States, Italy and Spain and covered acute and convalescent phases of COVID-19. The material from the prospective study consisted of cDNA or gDNA derived from T cells, B-cell-depleted T cells, or PBMCs. Subjects who had been exposed to COVID-19, were actively infected with it, or had recovered from it provided the deeply sampled blood TCRbeta repertoires that made up the dataset. The repertoires were released in a freely available public database meant as a resource for research on the immune response to SARS-CoV-2. The samples were drawn from the first 160 participants of the ongoing ImmuneRACE study and from 1,254 subjects provided by 6 global collaborators. Nearly every sample came with metadata listing a de-identified subject ID, COVID-19 status, age in years and sex. Where available, HLA class I and class II types were obtained from metadata supplied by the sample provider rather than from assay-based typing.

The study at large found these results: The quantity of clinical and demographic metadata differed by source and by participant and was supplied without curation.

The specimen sequenced was peripheral blood. Rearrangement joined TRBV30 to TRBJ2-2, and TRBD2 matches 7 of the central bases. The origin of this receptor is a woman between 45 and 65 years old with COVID-19, enrolled during active disease. The CDR3 region: CAWLAAGNTGELFF. The sequenced DNA: TGTGCCTGGCTAGCAGCGGGAAACACCGGGGAGCTGTTTTTT.